Listed here are 20 T cell receptor beta chains from one sample, sequenced in a study of blood T cell repertoires in COVID-19. The assay was immunoSEQ multiplex PCR, and TCRdb's table has in-frame clones only and misses some. The sample has 200,000 to 300,000 clones, 91% seen once. The sequenced material came from peripheral blood. These receptors came from a person in their late teens or twenties with COVID-19, enrolled during active disease.

The chain uses TRBV2 and TRBJ1-3; D is undetermined. V lost 4 bases, J lost 0 bases, and 10 bases lay in between. Germline V gene data show CDR1 as SNHLY and CDR2 as FYNNEI. The CDR3 contains 15 residues. The CDR3 DNA sequence: TGTGCCAGCAGTGGTGGACTCTCCTCTGGAAACACCATATATTTT. Its protein product is CASSGGLSSGNTIYF.

The chain employs TRBV6-2 or TRBV6-3 and TRBJ2-7; 10 nucleotides match TRBD1. The CDR3 has 16 amino acids. Losses at the gene ends were 0 bases for V and 2 bases for J; bases not matched to a gene: 4. The germline gives CDR1 MNHEY, CDR2 SVGEGT. The CDR3 loop is CASSYSRDRGTYEQYF. In DNA form, the CDR3 reads TGTGCCAGCAGTTACTCGAGGGACAGGGGTACCTACGAGCAGTACTTC.

The V and J genes are TRBV27 and TRBJ1-1; D may be TRBD1 (5 bases). This CDR3 comprises 15 residues. Between the trimmed V and J ends, which lost 2 bases and 0 bases, there was a span of 10 bases. CDR1 and CDR2 from the germline V gene are MNHEY and SMNVEV (reference sequence). The CDR3 spells CASSLGRAMNTEAFF. CDR3 DNA: TGTGCCAGCAGTTTAGGCAGGGCCATGAACACTGAAGCTTTCTTT.

This clone was seen only once. V usage is TRBV18 and J usage is TRBJ2-7, with 8 bases lining up with TRBD1. The germline V gene encodes CDR1 KGHSH and CDR2 LQKENI. V shed 2 bases, J shed 2 bases, and the junction held 5 bases outside the gene matches. This CDR3 contains 15 residues. The CDR3 DNA sequence: TGTGCCAGCTCACCATTTGGACAGGGTACCTACGAGCAGTACTTC. Protein sequence: CASSPFGQGTYEQYF.

The V and J genes are TRBV28 and TRBJ2-2, with 10 bases that match TRBD1. Trimming at V came to 4 bases and at J to 6 bases, leaving 8 bases not matched to a gene. CDR3 size: 16 residues. Germline-derived CDR1 and CDR2 are MDHEN and SYDVKM. The DNA for the CDR3 is TGTGCCAGCAGTTCCCCGGGACAGGGGACCCCCGGGGAGCTGTTTTTT. It codes for CASSSPGQGTPGELFF.

V and J are TRBV7-9 and TRBJ1-6; possible D gene TRBD1, 6 bases. This CDR3 comprises 16 residues. Trimming stripped 5 bases from V and 0 bases from J, with 11 bases between. Germline lookup yields CDR1 SEHNR and CDR2 FQNEAQ (reference sequence). The CDR3 sequence: CASSPTGSSYNSPLHF. The CDR3, as DNA: TGTGCCAGCAGCCCCACAGGGAGCTCCTATAATTCACCCCTCCACTTT.

The chain couples TRBV2 to TRBJ2-7, with 10 bases matching TRBD1. V was clipped by 7 bases and J by 4 bases; unmatched bases: 1. The CDR3 is 12 residues long. Germline loops: CDR1 SNHLY, CDR2 FYNNEI. CDR3 nucleotides: TGTGCCAGCATGGGACAGGGGTACGAGCAGTACTTC. This codes for CASMGQGYEQYF.

This chain joins TRBV28 and TRBJ1-4; D is uncertain. Trimming removed 6 bases from V and 8 bases from J, with 10 bases in between. Germline V CDR1 and CDR2: MDHEN, SYDVKM. This CDR3 region has 12 residues. CDR3 loop: CASSPGKEKLFF. The CDR3 DNA is TGTGCCAGCAGCCCGGGGAAGGAAAAACTGTTTTTT.

The J gene is TRBJ2-5, the V gene TRBV11-2, with D perhaps TRBD2 (6 bases). V lost 5 bases to trimming and J lost 3 bases, with 16 bases between them. Looked up from germline, CDR1 is SGHAT and CDR2 is FQNNGV. The CDR3 is 15 residues long. The CDR3, as DNA: TGTGCCAGCAGCGCGAGTCCGGGGGTGGAAGAGACCCAGTACTTC. It yields the protein CASSASPGVEETQYF.

The chain has TRBV3-1 (or the pseudogene TRBV3-2) and TRBJ2-5; weak D call: TRBD2 (5 bases). V was cut by 4 bases and J by 3 bases, with 15 bases left in between. The germline gives CDR1 LGHDT, CDR2 YNNKEL (reference sequence). The CDR3 runs 15 residues. The CDR3 coding sequence is TGTGCCAGCAGCCCGTCCGGCGGGTCAGAAGAGACCCAGTACTTC. This gives the protein CASSPSGGSEETQYF.

This rearrangement joins TRBV7-9 to TRBJ1-2, with TRBD1 matching over 8 bases. The V gene end was trimmed by 4 bases and the J gene end by 7 bases; junction bases not matched to a gene: 17. This CDR3 has 17 amino acids. The V gene's germline CDR1 is SEHNR and CDR2 FQNEAQ (reference sequence). The CDR3 sequence is CASSSTVTGGRLGGYTF. The CDR3, as DNA: TGTGCCAGCAGCTCCACCGTTACAGGGGGACGCTTAGGTGGCTACACCTTC.

This sequence joins TRBV11-2 and TRBJ2-1; possibly TRBD2 for D (6 bases). This CDR3 region has 17 residues. Germline CDR1 reads SGHAT; CDR2 reads FQNNGV. Trimming left V 7 bases short and J 0 bases short, with 19 bases between. CDR3 DNA: TGTGCCAGCACCTTGACCTTAGCGGAAAGCTCCTACAATGAGCAGTTCTTC. This codes for CASTLTLAESSYNEQFF.

Here the CDR3 DNA reads TGTGCCACCAGTGATTCCCGGACAGGTGGCTACACCTTC. Its translation is CATSDSRTGGYTF. V is TRBV24-1 and J is TRBJ1-2; 7 bases line up with TRBD1. The CDR3 has 13 residues. J gave up 7 bases and V 2 bases, and 3 bases lay outside the gene matches. CDR1 KGHDR and CDR2 SFDVKD come from the germline V gene.

The genes are TRBV5-5 and TRBJ2-1, with TRBD2 identical over 8 bases. Trimming removed 5 bases from V and 7 bases from J; junction bases left unmatched: 2. The CDR3 has 12 residues. Looked up from germline, CDR1 is SGHKS and CDR2 is YYEKEE (reference sequence). The CDR3 loop is CASSSGVNEQFF. For the CDR3, the DNA is TGTGCCAGCAGTAGCGGGGTAAATGAGCAGTTCTTC.

The chain links TRBV10-1 to TRBJ2-1; 7 nucleotides align to TRBD2. Germline CDR1 is WNHNN and CDR2 is SYGVQD (reference sequence). The length of the CDR3 is 18 residues. The J segment lost 1 base and the V segment lost 4 bases, leaving 13 bases of the junction unmatched. The CDR3 sequence: CASSAVPASGYSYNEQFF. CDR3 bases: TGCGCCAGCAGTGCTGTCCCGGCTAGCGGATATTCCTACAATGAGCAGTTCTTC.

The chain uses TRBV5-4 and TRBJ1-2, with D tentatively TRBD1 (6 bases). Germline V gives CDR1 SGHNT, CDR2 YYREEE (reference sequence). V was trimmed by 4 bases and J by 4 bases, leaving 11 bases between them. This CDR3 comprises 13 residues. Here the CDR3 reads CASSRSTGYGYTF. In DNA form, the CDR3 reads TGTGCCAGCAGCCGTTCGACAGGCTATGGCTACACCTTC.

For the CDR3, the DNA is TGTGCCAGCAGCTTGGTGGACAGGGGGACAAACACCATATATTTT. This codes for CASSLVDRGTNTIYF. V gene TRBV5-8 combines with J gene TRBJ1-3; 10 bases line up with TRBD1. CDR1 is SGHTS and CDR2 is YDEGEE in the germline V gene. Trimming at V came to 0 bases and at J to 6 bases, leaving 3 bases not matched to a gene. The length of the CDR3 is 15 residues.

The chain couples TRBV28 to TRBJ2-2; the match to TRBD1 covers 12 bases. The ends lost 3 bases at V and 3 bases at J; junction bases unmatched: 8. The germline gives CDR1 MDHEN, CDR2 SYDVKM. The CDR3 totals 18 residues. The DNA of the CDR3 is TGTGCCAGCAGTTTCCCCCCAGGGACAGGGGGCTACACCGGGGAGCTGTTTTTT. Translated, it gives CASSFPPGTGGYTGELFF.

The chain couples TRBV14 to TRBJ1-1; 9 bases fit TRBD1. Germline V gene sequence: CDR1 SGHDN, CDR2 FVKESK. This CDR3 region has 14 residues. V lost 3 bases and J lost 5; bases outside the gene matches: 4. This CDR3 reads CASSQTGGETEAFF. The CDR3 DNA reads TGTGCCAGCAGCCAGACAGGGGGGGAAACTGAAGCTTTCTTT.

This clone has just a few counts. The gene calls are TRBV6-4 and TRBJ2-2, with D possibly TRBD2 on 5 matching bases. CDR1 and CDR2 (germline): MRHNA, SNTAGT. V was pared by 3 bases and J by 6 bases, with 11 bases between. The CDR3 is 14 residues long. The CDR3 DNA reads as TGTGCCAGCAGTGAAGTGGCGAGGGCCGGGGAGCTGTTTTTT. Protein sequence: CASSEVARAGELFF.